A selection of T cell receptor beta chains follows, all from one sample in a study of beta chain features in type 1 diabetes. Clones were sequenced by immunoSEQ multiplex PCR, and TCRdb holds only the in-frame ones, with some missing. Seen here are 300,000 to 400,000 clones, less than 15% observed once, and the top ten hold roughly 0.015%. The sample was naive CD4+ T cells from blood. These receptors all stem from a young woman with type 1 diabetes. CDR3s include the opening cysteine and the closing phenylalanine or tryptophan. Fields, in order: V gene, clone size, D gene, J gene, CDR3 DNA, CDR3 protein. D genes are given only for firm matches. Expanded clones are given a class, and other clones once, few, many or no size at all.

>TRBV7-6|NA|NA|TRBJ2-3
TGTGCCAGCAGCTTCCCTAGCGGCACAGATACGCAGTATTTT
CASSFPSGTDTQYF
>TRBV7-2|NA|NA|TRBJ2-1
TGTGCCAGCAGCTCCGCCTTTCTAGCAGGGGCCTACAATGAGCAGTTCTTC
CASSSAFLAGAYNEQFF
>TRBV13|few|NA|TRBJ1-2
TGTGCCAGCAGTCGTGGAATAGGAGGGGTTGACGGCTACACCTTC
CASSRGIGGVDGYTF
>TRBV6-5|NA|NA|TRBJ2-1
TGTGCCAGCCTCTACTCCTACAATGAGCAGTTCTTC
CASLYSYNEQFF
>TRBV5-6|few|NA|TRBJ2-2
TGTGCCAGCAGCTTGCGACTTATGAACACCGGGGAGCTGTTTTTT
CASSLRLMNTGELFF
>TRBV28|NA|TRBD1|TRBJ1-2
TGTGCCAGCAGAACTCCCGGGACAGGGGGGGAGCTCTATGGCTACACCTTC
CASRTPGTGGELYGYTF
>TRBV5-4|few|NA|TRBJ2-3
TGTGCCAGCAGCTTGCGAGATACGCAGTATTTT
CASSLRDTQYF
>TRBV18|NA|TRBD1|TRBJ1-1
TGTGCCAGCTCACGCCGACAGGGGAGCACTGAAGCTTTCTTT
CASSRRQGSTEAFF
>TRBV19|few|NA|TRBJ1-5
TGTGCCAGTAGTATAGGGAGAGGTGGACAGCCCCAGCATTTT
CASSIGRGGQPQHF
>TRBV28|NA|TRBD2|TRBJ2-1
TGTGCCAGCACCCATACTAGCGGGATCTCCTACAATGAGCAGTTCTTC
CASTHTSGISYNEQFF
>TRBV7-2|few|TRBD1|TRBJ1-5
TGTGCCAGCAGCCTCCAGGGGGATCAGCCCCAGCATTTT
CASSLQGDQPQHF
>TRBV30|NA|NA|TRBJ2-4
TGTGCCTGGAGTGGAGCGGGTACCAAAAACATTCAGTACTTC
CAWSGAGTKNIQYF
>TRBV7-9|NA|NA|TRBJ2-2
TGTGCCAGCAGCTTCCTGGTGTCACAGGTTCCCACCGGGGAGCTGTTTTTT
CASSFLVSQVPTGELFF
>TRBV5-1|NA|NA|TRBJ2-7
TGCGCCAGCAGCCTCCAGACCGCTTTCGACACCTCCTACGAGCAGTACTTC
CASSLQTAFDTSYEQYF
>TRBV2|NA|TRBD1|TRBJ2-5
TGTGCCAGCAACAGGGGCCTCCGGGGTACCCAGTACTTC
CASNRGLRGTQYF
>TRBV7-2|NA|NA|TRBJ1-2
TGTGCCAGCAGGGGAGCTAACTATGGCTACACCTTC
CASRGANYGYTF
>TRBV19|NA|NA|TRBJ2-5
TGTGCCAGTATAGGCTTGGGGGCTCGGACCCAGTACTTC
CASIGLGARTQYF
>TRBV19|NA|NA|TRBJ2-1
TGTGCCAGTAGTCTCGGGAGACGGGGCAATGAGCAGTTCTTC
CASSLGRRGNEQFF
>TRBV29-1|few|NA|TRBJ1-1
TGCAGCGTTGTTGGACAGCAGAACACTGAAGCTTTCTTT
CSVVGQQNTEAFF
>TRBV10-3|NA|TRBD2|TRBJ2-5
TGTGCCATCAGCCGGGACTACGGGGAGACCCAGTACTTC
CAISRDYGETQYF
>TRBV18|NA|NA|TRBJ1-1
TGTGCCAGCTCAAAAAGGGGGGGGAACACTGAAGCTTTCTTT
CASSKRGGNTEAFF
>TRBV27|NA|TRBD1|TRBJ1-2
TGTGCCAGCAGTTCAAAACAGGGGAACTATGGCTACACCTTC
CASSSKQGNYGYTF
>TRBV7-2|few|TRBD1|TRBJ2-2
TGTGCCAGCAGCTTCGCAGGGGGTTCAAACACCGGGGAGCTGTTTTTT
CASSFAGGSNTGELFF
>TRBV7-9|few|TRBD1|TRBJ1-5
TGTGCCAGCAGCCAGGGACAGGGTATTCAGCCCCAGCATTTT
CASSQGQGIQPQHF
>TRBV5-4|few|NA|TRBJ2-2
TGTGCCAGCAGCGGCCGCGGGGAGGTGGCCGGGGAGCTGTTTTTT
CASSGRGEVAGELFF
>TRBV5-4|NA|TRBD1|TRBJ1-1
TGTGCCAGCAGCCCCACAGGGGAGCTATTCACTGAAGCTTTCTTT
CASSPTGELFTEAFF
>TRBV19|few|TRBD2|TRBJ2-1
TGTGCCAGTACCCCGACTAGCGGGACTCGCAATGAGCAGTTCTTC
CASTPTSGTRNEQFF
>TRBV9|NA|TRBD2|TRBJ2-1
TGTGCCAGCAGCTTCTACCGACTAGCGGGCTACAATGAGCAGTTCTTC
CASSFYRLAGYNEQFF
>TRBV27|few|TRBD2|TRBJ2-1
TGTGCCAGCAGTTTCTGGGAGGGTGAGGAGCAGTTCTTC
CASSFWEGEEQFF
>TRBV5-1|NA|TRBD2|TRBJ2-3
TGCGCCAGCAGCCGTACTAGCGGGGGCACAGATACGCAGTATTTT
CASSRTSGGTDTQYF
>TRBV5-1|NA|NA|TRBJ2-2
TGCGCCAGCAGCTTGGCCCCTAGCGGGACAGGCGGGGAGCTGTTTTTT
CASSLAPSGTGGELFF
>TRBV7-2|few|TRBD2|TRBJ2-4
TGTGCCAGCAGCTTTCAAGCTAGCGGGAGCGGGAACATTCAGTACTTC
CASSFQASGSGNIQYF
>TRBV9|few|NA|TRBJ2-3
TGTGCCAGCAGCGTAGCGAGGACAGATACGCAGTATTTT
CASSVARTDTQYF
>TRBV30|NA|NA|TRBJ1-1
TGTGCCTGGAGGCCCGGGACAGAAGCTTTCTTT
CAWRPGTEAFF
>TRBV9|NA|TRBD2|TRBJ2-1
TGTGCCAGCAGCTCCCGACTAGCGGCGTACAATGAGCAGTTCTTC
CASSSRLAAYNEQFF
>TRBV15|NA|NA|TRBJ2-2
TGTGCCACCAGCAGGACCATTAGCGGAGCGAACACCGGGGAGCTGTTTTTT
CATSRTISGANTGELFF
>TRBV7-6|NA|TRBD2|TRBJ2-1
TGTGCCAGCAGTAAAACCCCTAGCGGATACTACAATGAGCAGTTCTTC
CASSKTPSGYYNEQFF
>TRBV28|NA|TRBD1|TRBJ1-1
TGTGCGTCATCGCTAGGGGACAGACTAATGAACACTGAAGCTTTCTTT
CASSLGDRLMNTEAFF
>TRBV5-4|NA|NA|TRBJ2-7
TGTGCCAGCCGCCTCGGGTACGAGCAGTACTTC
CASRLGYEQYF
>TRBV9|NA|TRBD2|TRBJ2-1
TGTGCCAGCAGCGCTCTAGCGGGGGGCTACAATGAGCAGTTCTTC
CASSALAGGYNEQFF
>TRBV27|NA|NA|TRBJ2-5
TGTGCCAGCAGTTTAAACTTAGCGGAAGAAGAGACCCAGTACTTC
CASSLNLAEEETQYF
>TRBV6-1|NA|NA|TRBJ2-3
TGTGCCAGCAGTGTGTGGCGGGGTACGCAGTATTTT
CASSVWRGTQYF
>TRBV19|NA|TRBD1|TRBJ2-1
TGTGCCAGTAGCCTACCGGGACAGCCCTACAATGAGCAGTTCTTC
CASSLPGQPYNEQFF
>TRBV9|few|NA|TRBJ1-2
TGTGCCAGCAGCCTCCGGGGATCGGGCCTCGGCGCTGGCTACACCTTC
CASSLRGSGLGAGYTF
>TRBV28|NA|TRBD2|TRBJ2-1
TGTGCCAGCATTTCTAGCGGGCGGAGCTCCTACAATGAGCAGTTCTTC
CASISSGRSSYNEQFF
>TRBV19|NA|TRBD2|TRBJ2-1
TGTGCCAGTAGTACTGGACCGGGACTAGCGGTCAATGAGCAGTTCTTC
CASSTGPGLAVNEQFF
>TRBV19|few|TRBD1|TRBJ2-6
TGTGCCAGTAGTATGGACAGGGCCCCTGGGGCCAACGTCCTGACTTTC
CASSMDRAPGANVLTF
>TRBV5-1|NA|NA|TRBJ1-1
TGCGCCAGCAGCTTGAGGCAGGGGAACACTGAAGCTTTCTTT
CASSLRQGNTEAFF
>TRBV7-2|NA|TRBD1|TRBJ1-5
TGTGCCAGCAGCTTAGACAGGGGTAATCAGCCCCAGCATTTT
CASSLDRGNQPQHF
>TRBV11-1|NA|TRBD1|TRBJ1-1
TGTGCCAGCAGCTTAAACAGGGGTACTGAAGCTTTCTTT
CASSLNRGTEAFF
>TRBV2|few|NA|TRBJ2-6
TGTGCCAGCAGCCGCCTATTATTACAGGGAATCTCTGGGGCCAACGTCCTGACTTTC
CASSRLLLQGISGANVLTF
>TRBV7-2|NA|TRBD2|TRBJ2-6
TGTGCCAGCAGCTTAGAGGGACTAGCGGGAAGGGGGGCCAACGTCCTGACTTTC
CASSLEGLAGRGANVLTF
>TRBV27|NA|TRBD1|TRBJ2-1
TGTGCCAGCAGGGCTTTGGACAGGAGGAATGAGCAGTTCTTC
CASRALDRRNEQFF
>TRBV29-1|NA|NA|TRBJ1-1
TGCAGCGTCTGGACTCCTGGGCTTGGGTTCCGAGCTTTCTTT
CSVWTPGLGFRAFF
>TRBV7-2|NA|NA|TRBJ1-5
TGTGCCAGCAGCCCACGAGGGAGTTTTCAGCCCCAGCATTTT
CASSPRGSFQPQHF
>TRBV5-1|NA|NA|TRBJ2-1
TGCGCCAGCAGCTTGCAGGGTGGCGTTAATGAGCAGTTCTTC
CASSLQGGVNEQFF
>TRBV6-1|once|NA|TRBJ2-7
TGTGCCAGCAGTGCCCAGGTATCCTACGAGCAGTACTTC
CASSAQVSYEQYF
>TRBV30|NA|TRBD1|TRBJ1-1
TGTGCCTGGAGTCGAGGGGGACAGAGACTTATGGAAGCTTTCTTT
CAWSRGGQRLMEAFF
>TRBV29-1|NA|NA|TRBJ1-2
TGCAGCGTTGGTCAGGGAATAGATTTACCTTATGGCTACACCTTC
CSVGQGIDLPYGYTF
>TRBV9|NA|TRBD1|TRBJ1-2
TGTGCCAGCAGCGCCGTCCAATCGGACAGGGGCACCTATGGCTACACCTTC
CASSAVQSDRGTYGYTF